Listed here are 29 T cell receptor beta chains from one sample, sequenced in a study of shared clonotypes between healthy human individuals. Clones were read by immunoSEQ multiplex PCR, and TCRdb kept only the in-frame ones, dropping some. The sample gives about 2,500,000 clones, more than 90% of which show up once; roughly 0.13% is in the top ten. The specimen was naive CD4+ T cells sorted from blood. The sample's subset: CD45RA+ positively selected. The receptors originated from a man younger than 35 in good health.

As concerns this clone: This specimen includes other DNA sequences encoding the same CDR3. V and J are TRBV30 and TRBJ1-1; D is unclear. V was shortened by 0 bases and J by 3 bases, with 5 bases between the two germline ends. CDR3 size: 12 residues. Germline V gene sequence: CDR1 GTSNPN, CDR2 SVGIG (reference sequence). CDR3 amino acids: CAWSVGYTEAFF. In DNA, the CDR3 is TGTGCCTGGAGTGTGGGGTACACTGAAGCTTTCTTT.

The CDR3 DNA follows: TGTGCCAGTAGATCAGTCCTGGGGAACACTGAAGCTTTCTTT. Residues: CASRSVLGNTEAFF. The rearrangement uses TRBV19 and TRBJ1-1; unclear D gene. Trimming removed 6 bases at V and 1 base at J, with 12 bases between. This CDR3 spans 14 amino acids. The germline V gene has CDR1 LNHDA and CDR2 SQIVND (reference sequence).

In the case of this clone: This specimen includes other DNA sequences encoding the same CDR3. The rearrangement joins TRBV10-1 to TRBJ2-7; tentatively, D is TRBD2 (5 bases). Germline V gives CDR1 WNHNN, CDR2 SYGVQD (reference sequence). Trimming removed 0 bases from V and 7 bases from J, with 10 bases in between. The CDR3 totals 13 residues. Here the CDR3 reads CASSESGRGEQYF. In nucleotides, the CDR3 is TGCGCCAGCAGTGAGTCGGGGAGAGGGGAGCAGTACTTC.

This clone was counted a few times. V gene TRBV14 combines with J gene TRBJ1-4, with a weak D call TRBD1 (5 bases). V was pared by 3 bases and J by 0 bases, with 14 bases between. CDR1 SGHDN and CDR2 FVKESK come from the germline V gene. The CDR3 runs 17 residues. The CDR3 nucleotides are TGTGCCAGCAGCCAGGGGCAGAAGATCGCAACTAATGAAAAACTGTTTTTT. This codes for CASSQGQKIATNEKLFF.

The V call is TRBV5-4, the J call TRBJ2-7; 13 nucleotides line up with TRBD2. With V trimmed by 3 bases and J by 6 bases, 9 bases remained unmatched. CDR3 length: 16 residues. Per the germline V gene, CDR1 is SGHNT and CDR2 is YYREEE (reference sequence). CDR3 residues: CASSSPTSGRASEQYF. The CDR3 DNA reads TGTGCCAGCAGCTCACCAACTAGCGGGAGGGCCTCCGAGCAGTACTTC.

J is TRBJ2-5 and V is TRBV18, with D uncertain. CDR3 length equals 14 residues. CDR1 is KGHSH and CDR2 is LQKENI in the germline V gene. V shed 6 bases and J shed 0 bases, with 11 bases lying between them. The CDR3 nucleotides read TGTGCCAGCTCCCCCCCCTCACACCAAGAGACCCAGTACTTC. Translating gives CASSPPSHQETQYF.

The V call is TRBV5-1, the J call TRBJ2-1, with D perhaps TRBD2 (7 bases). The V and J ends lost 5 bases and 5 bases respectively, with 17 bases between them. Germline V CDR1 and CDR2: SGHRS, YFSETQ. This CDR3 has 15 amino acids. The chain's CDR3 is CASSPGAGAHNEQFF. As DNA, the CDR3 is TGCGCCAGCAGTCCCGGGGCGGGGGCCCACAATGAGCAGTTCTTC.

V and J are TRBV5-1 and TRBJ1-3; D possibly corresponds to TRBD1 (5 bases). CDR1 and CDR2 from the germline V gene are SGHRS and YFSETQ. The CDR3 runs 13 residues. The V end was cut by 7 bases, the J end by 0 bases, with 8 bases between. In DNA, the CDR3 is TGCGCCAGCGGGGCCTCCTCTGGAAACACCATATATTTT. It translates to CASGASSGNTIYF. The whole variable domain, remainder taken from reference TRBV5-1 and TRBJ1-3, is KAGVTQTPRYLIKTRGQQVTLSCSPISGHRSVSWYQQTPGQGLQFLFEYFSETQRNKGNFPGRFSGRQFSNSRSEMNVSTLELGDSALYLCASGASSGNTIYFGEGSWLTVV.

This clone was recorded a few times. The sample holds other DNA sequences that translate to the same CDR3. CDR3 in DNA: TGTGCCAGCTCCCCGACAGGGGGCTCTGGCTACACCTTC. This codes for CASSPTGGSGYTF. The rearrangement uses TRBV18 and TRBJ1-2; TRBD1 matches 10 bases. The V and J ends lost 6 bases and 7 bases, in that order; junction bases with no gene match: 5. This CDR3 is 13 amino acids long. The germline gives CDR1 KGHSH, CDR2 LQKENI.

The chain employs TRBV30 and TRBJ1-6, with 8 nucleotides matching TRBD1. CDR1 and CDR2 from the germline V gene are GTSNPN and SVGIG (reference sequence). Losses at the gene ends were 4 bases for V and 10 bases for J; bases not matched to a gene: 15. The CDR3 extends over 16 amino acids. CDR3 loop: CAWTRDRTDFRSPLHF. The CDR3 DNA sequence: TGTGCCTGGACTCGGGACAGGACGGATTTTCGGTCACCCCTCCACTTT.

This chain connects TRBV27 to TRBJ1-1; 9 nucleotides line up with TRBD1. Trimming at V came to 5 bases and at J to 1 base, leaving 5 bases not matched to a gene. The CDR3 runs 15 residues. CDR1 and CDR2 from the germline V gene are MNHEY and SMNVEV (reference sequence). The CDR3 DNA follows: TGTGCCAGCAGTAACAGGGGGCCAAAGAACACTGAAGCTTTCTTT. Translating gives CASSNRGPKNTEAFF.

To note about this clone: Other DNA sequences in this specimen translate into the identical CDR3. The chain has TRBV5-1 and TRBJ1-6, with D unresolved. Germline V gene sequence: CDR1 SGHRS, CDR2 YFSETQ. Trimming took off 0 bases at V and 7 bases at J, with 11 bases between the two ends. This CDR3 has 15 amino acids. The CDR3: CASSLVAGSNSPLHF. CDR3 sequence (DNA): TGCGCCAGCAGCTTGGTGGCGGGGTCCAATTCACCCCTCCACTTT.

This chain uses TRBV4-1 with TRBJ2-7, with a weak D call TRBD2 (6 bases). The CDR3 has 16 amino acids. Germline values: CDR1 MGHRA, CDR2 YSYEKL. Trimming took off 1 base at V and 6 bases at J, with 19 bases between the two ends. The CDR3 bases are TGCGCCAGCAGCCAAGGAGTCGCCTGGCGGGGAAGCGAGCAGTACTTC. It specifies CASSQGVAWRGSEQYF.

Concerning this clone: Within the sample, other DNA sequences also encode this same CDR3. The chain uses TRBV18 and TRBJ2-2; D is unresolved. CDR3 length: 12 residues. V lost 1 base and J 7 bases, leaving 4 bases between the germline ends. The germline V gene has CDR1 KGHSH and CDR2 LQKENI. CDR3 nucleotide sequence: TGTGCCAGCTCACCACGTGACGGGGAGCTGTTTTTT. Its translation: CASSPRDGELFF.

The genes are TRBV19 and TRBJ1-1, with 11 bases matching TRBD1. Germline CDR1 is LNHDA and CDR2 is SQIVND (reference sequence). V was clipped by 6 bases and J by 7 bases; unmatched bases: 10. The CDR3 contains 15 residues. CDR3 protein: CASRGQGAGEHEAFF. CDR3 sequence (DNA): TGTGCCAGTAGAGGACAGGGGGCCGGCGAACATGAAGCTTTCTTT.

The rearrangement links TRBV10-3 to TRBJ1-1; weak D call: TRBD1 (5 bases). The V gene lost 0 bases and the J gene lost 1 base, with 12 bases spanning the gap. CDR3 length: 16 residues. Germline assignment: CDR1 ENHRY and CDR2 SYGVKD. For the CDR3, the DNA is TGTGCCATCAGTGAGTCGTTAGGGGCTGGGAACACTGAAGCTTTCTTT. It specifies CAISESLGAGNTEAFF.

This sequence joins TRBV5-4 and TRBJ2-1; TRBD2 agrees at 10 bases. Losses at the gene ends were 0 bases for V and 7 bases for J; bases not matched to a gene: 4. CDR1 and CDR2 from the germline V gene are SGHNT and YYREEE (reference sequence). The CDR3 totals 15 residues. The CDR3 sequence: CASSLGGAGGNEQFF. CDR3 sequence (DNA): TGTGCCAGCAGCTTGGGAGGAGCGGGGGGGAATGAGCAGTTCTTC.

The chain recombines TRBV6-1 with TRBJ2-6, with D perhaps being TRBD1 or TRBD2 (6 bases each). CDR3 length: 15 residues. V was cut by 7 bases and J by 3 bases, with 13 bases left in between. The germline V gene encodes CDR1 MNHNS and CDR2 SASEGT. The DNA of the CDR3 is TGTGCCAGCACGGGGGCAGAGATTGGGGCCAACGTCCTGACTTTC. Amino acid sequence: CASTGAEIGANVLTF.

The rearrangement links TRBV19 to TRBJ1-1; 7 positions agree with TRBD1. This CDR3 region has 17 residues. The V segment lost 7 bases and the J segment 3 bases; nucleotides outside the gene matches: 17. The germline gives CDR1 LNHDA, CDR2 SQIVND (reference sequence). In nucleotides, the CDR3 is TGTGCCAGTATCTCTTACAGGGGACGCCAACAGCACACTGAAGCTTTCTTT. It encodes CASISYRGRQQHTEAFF.

This sequence joins TRBV7-2 and TRBJ1-5; TRBD1 matches at 7 bases. Trimming cost V 1 base and J 1 base; bases outside gene matches: 4. Germline CDR1 is SGHTA and CDR2 is FQGNSA. The CDR3 runs 16 residues. The CDR3 here is CASSLDPRGSNQPQHF. The CDR3 DNA reads TGTGCCAGCAGCTTAGATCCCAGGGGGAGCAATCAGCCCCAGCATTTT. Variable domain in full (rest from reference TRBV7-2 and TRBJ1-5): GAGVSQSPSNKVTEKGKDVELRCDPISGHTALYWYRQSLGQGLEFLIYFQGNSAPDKSGLPSDRFSAERTGGSVSTLTIQRTQQEDSAVYLCASSLDPRGSNQPQHFGDGTRLSIL.

This chain uses TRBV5-5 with TRBJ1-1; weak D call: TRBD1 (5 bases). CDR1 is SGHKS, CDR2 YYEKEE, per germline (reference sequence). The CDR3 consists of 14 residues. Trimming took 0 bases from V and 2 from J, leaving 8 bases between them. The CDR3 nucleotides read TGTGCCAGCAGCTTGGGCAGGGTCAACACTGAAGCTTTCTTT. Its translation: CASSLGRVNTEAFF. Full variable domain (remainder filled in from reference TRBV5-5 and TRBJ1-1): DAGVTQSPTHLIKTRGQQVTLRCSPISGHKSVSWYQQVLGQGPQFIFQYYEKEERGRGNFPDRFSARQFPNYSSELNVNALLLGDSALYLCASSLGRVNTEAFFGQGTRLTVV.

This clone was observed a single time. The chain links TRBV27 to TRBJ2-2; TRBD1 is a possible D gene (6 bases). In germline, CDR1 is MNHEY, CDR2 SMNVEV (reference sequence). CDR3 length equals 16 residues. V was cut by 2 bases and J by 5 bases, with 15 bases left in between. The CDR3 nucleotides are TGTGCCAGCAGTTTAGACAGGTTGAAAAGAACCGGGGAGCTGTTTTTT. Translation: CASSLDRLKRTGELFF.

This chain links TRBV11-2 with TRBJ1-1; D not resolved. The CDR3 is made up of 14 amino acids. The V end lost 3 bases, the J end lost 0 bases, and 8 bases lay between the germline ends. Germline V gene data show CDR1 as SGHAT and CDR2 as FQNNGV. The CDR3 bases are TGTGCCAGCAGCTTCGCCGAAATGAACACTGAAGCTTTCTTT. This encodes CASSFAEMNTEAFF.

The V and J genes are TRBV11-2 and TRBJ1-2; a weak D match, TRBD1 (5 bases). Trimming took off 7 bases at V and 5 bases at J, with 23 bases between the two ends. Germline V gene lookup returns CDR1 SGHAT and CDR2 FQNNGV. The CDR3 has 16 residues. CDR3 amino acids: CASNSQYPWTTYGYTF. DNA for the CDR3: TGTGCCAGCAACTCACAGTACCCATGGACAACTTATGGCTACACCTTC.

Concerning this clone itself: Other nucleotide sequences in the sample specify the same CDR3. The CDR3 sequence: CASSLGQQETQYF. CDR3 nucleotides: TGTGCCAGCAGCTTGGGTCAGCAAGAGACCCAGTACTTC. The rearrangement uses TRBV5-6 and TRBJ2-5; D is unresolved. Between the trimmed V and J ends, which lost 0 bases and 2 bases, there was a span of 5 bases. Germline V gene lookup returns CDR1 SGHDT and CDR2 YYEEEE. There are 13 residues in the CDR3.

The chain is built from TRBV7-9 and TRBJ2-7, with 7 bases identical to TRBD2. Germline V gene lookup returns CDR1 SEHNR and CDR2 FQNEAQ (reference sequence). The trim removed 1 base at V and 1 base at J, leaving 7 bases unmatched. The CDR3 totals 16 residues. DNA of the CDR3: TGTGCCAGCAGCTTAGTTGCGGGAGCCCCGTCCTACGAGCAGTACTTC. As protein: CASSLVAGAPSYEQYF.

V usage is TRBV13 and J usage is TRBJ1-1, with 8 bases lining up with TRBD1. From germline, CDR1 is PRHDT and CDR2 FYEKMQ (reference sequence). The length of the CDR3 is 14 residues. The J segment lost 5 bases and the V segment lost 4 bases, leaving 6 bases of the junction unmatched. The CDR3 protein is CASSSQGAVTEAFF. CDR3 DNA: TGTGCCAGCAGCTCTCAGGGGGCCGTTACTGAAGCTTTCTTT.

This chain joins TRBV5-6 and TRBJ2-7; 9 positions match TRBD2. After removal of 4 bases from V and 2 bases from J, the junction contained 10 bases not matched to a gene. CDR1 is SGHDT and CDR2 is YYEEEE in the germline V gene. CDR3 length: 16 amino acids. CDR3 nucleotide sequence: TGTGCCAGCAGCCGCGCCCCTAGCGGGGACACCTACGAGCAGTACTTC. Amino acids: CASSRAPSGDTYEQYF.

The CDR3: CASSRGQGAVETQYF. CDR3 bases: TGCGCCAGCAGCAGAGGACAGGGGGCGGTAGAGACCCAGTACTTC. The chain employs TRBV5-1 and TRBJ2-5, with 11 bases identical to TRBD1. The CDR3 sequence is 15 residues long. CDR1 is SGHRS, CDR2 YFSETQ, per germline. The V segment lost 4 bases and the J segment 4 bases; nucleotides outside the gene matches: 6.